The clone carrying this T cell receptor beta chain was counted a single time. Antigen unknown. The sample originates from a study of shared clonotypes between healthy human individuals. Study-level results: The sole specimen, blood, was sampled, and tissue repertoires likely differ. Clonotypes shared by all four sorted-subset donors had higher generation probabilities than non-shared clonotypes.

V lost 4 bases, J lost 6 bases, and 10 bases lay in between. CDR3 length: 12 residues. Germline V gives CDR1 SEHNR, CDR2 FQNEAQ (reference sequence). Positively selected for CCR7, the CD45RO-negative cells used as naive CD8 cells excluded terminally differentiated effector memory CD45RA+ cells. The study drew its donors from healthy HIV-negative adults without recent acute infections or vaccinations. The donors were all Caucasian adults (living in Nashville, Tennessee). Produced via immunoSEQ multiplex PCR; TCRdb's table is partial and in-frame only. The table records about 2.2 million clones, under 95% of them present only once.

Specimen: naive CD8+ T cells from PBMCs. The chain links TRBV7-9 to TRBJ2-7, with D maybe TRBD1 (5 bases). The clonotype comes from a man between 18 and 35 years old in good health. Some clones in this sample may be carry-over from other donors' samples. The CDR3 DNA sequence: TGTGCCAGCAGCTGGGAAGGGGTCGAGCAGTACTTC. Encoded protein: CASSWEGVEQYF.